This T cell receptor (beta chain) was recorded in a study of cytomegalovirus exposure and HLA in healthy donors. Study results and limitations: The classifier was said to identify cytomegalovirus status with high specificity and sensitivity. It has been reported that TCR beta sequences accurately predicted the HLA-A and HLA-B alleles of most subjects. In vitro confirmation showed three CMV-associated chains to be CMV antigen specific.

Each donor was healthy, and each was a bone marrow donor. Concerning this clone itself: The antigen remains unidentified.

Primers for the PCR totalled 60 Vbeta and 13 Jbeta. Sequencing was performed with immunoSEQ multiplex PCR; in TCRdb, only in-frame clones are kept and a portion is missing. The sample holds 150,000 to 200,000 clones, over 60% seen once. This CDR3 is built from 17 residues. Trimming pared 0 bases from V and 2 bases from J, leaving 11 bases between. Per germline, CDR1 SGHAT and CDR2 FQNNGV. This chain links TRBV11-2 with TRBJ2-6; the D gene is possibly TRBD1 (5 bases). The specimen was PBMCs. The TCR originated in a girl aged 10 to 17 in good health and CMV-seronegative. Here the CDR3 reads CASSLDPGRAGANVLTF. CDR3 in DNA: TGTGCCAGCAGCTTAGATCCGGGCAGGGCTGGGGCCAACGTCCTGACTTTC.